This T cell receptor (beta chain) was identified in a study of blood T cell repertoires in COVID-19. Study information: COVID-19 samples collected from the United States, Italy and Spain covered acute and convalescent phases.

Only in-frame clones appear in the TCRdb table, and some are missing; sequencing was by immunoSEQ multiplex PCR. The data contain some 150,000 clones, roughly 90% of them singletons. After removal of 6 bases from V and 2 bases from J, the junction contained 6 bases not matched to a gene. Germline CDR1 is KGHSH and CDR2 is LQKENI. The length of the CDR3 is 14 residues. The rearrangement uses TRBV18 and TRBJ2-5; TRBD2 matches 7 bases. This receptor was identified in a woman aged 30 to 39 with acute COVID-19. The sample comprised PBMCs or T cells enriched from blood (not recorded which). The CDR3 region has the DNA TGTGCCAGCTCCCGAACTAGCGTTCAAGAGACCCAGTACTTC. It yields the protein CASSRTSVQETQYF.